This T cell receptor beta chain stems from a study of read filtering for tumor transcriptome and immune sequencing (dated by TCRdb to the early 2020s). At the level of the whole study: Of the patients in the cohort, approximately 16 were male and over twelve were female, and their mean age was approximately 70 years, with a range of about 40 to 85. By revised international staging, eight or nine patients were R-ISS I, around 15 were R-ISS II and about seven were R-ISS III. Whole-transcriptome libraries were prepared with the TruSeq RNA Access Library Prep Kit after DNase treatment. TCR-region mapped reads per sample ranged from about 4.05 to 10.27 million with IR-seq versus only roughly 80 to 1273 with RNA-seq. Using the same bone marrow samples, the study ran both targeted immune repertoire sequencing and bulk whole-transcriptome sequencing and then compared the TCR repertoires from each method. As a main aim, a read-filtering strategy for immune repertoire data was addressed, with the specific question being whether clonotypes supported by a single read should be removed. Overall results and qualifications from the work: When single-read clonotypes were removed, the proportions of shared clonotypes in IR-seq and RNA-seq correlated more strongly. Single-read clonotypes made up about 82% of clonotypes but only 3.5% to 4% of total reads in IR-seq, compared with about 77% of clonotypes and 35% to 45% of reads in RNA-seq. Rather than purified T cells, the sorted CD138-negative fraction was a mixed bone marrow immune population. IR-seq captured clonotypes at much higher depth and more reliably than RNA-seq, and smaller IR-seq throughput sufficed to identify most shared clonotypes.

Each patient had bone marrow sampled at the time of active disease. Ficoll-Hypaque density gradient centrifugation was used to isolate bone marrow mononuclear cells. CD138-negative cells were obtained by negative selection after labeling with CD138 magnetic microbeads on a MACS separator, removing myeloma plasma cells. Purity of the isolated cells was checked by flow cytometry on an Attune NxT using CD138 antibodies. TRIzol reagent was used to extract total RNA, which was then quantified with a NanoDrop spectrophotometer. For each patient, paired RNA-seq and IR-seq were run on the CD138-negative bone marrow sample from that patient. Starting from about 400 ng RNA, TCR libraries were constructed with the Immunoverse kit using molecular barcoded adaptors that cover the alpha/delta and beta/gamma chains. The same RNA used for transcriptome sequencing was used for TCR library preparation. TCR libraries were sequenced on an Illumina HiSeq 4000 with 2 x 150 cycles. The authors' analysis ran thus. TCR reads were aligned to human V, D, J and C references and assembled into CDR3 clonotypes with MiXCR, including quality filtering and error correction. Clonotype counts and gene usage diversity were analyzed with the tcR package in R. For inspection of raw mapping reads, RNA-seq reads were mapped by STAR aligner version 2.5.3a onto GRCh37 of the human genome. IR-seq fastq files were randomly downsampled with Seqtk 1.3 to test the effect of sequencing depth on detected clonotypes. TCRdb reran the public reads through fastp at Q25 and MiXCR, keeping productive beta chains. Rows merge per CDR3 protein into single entries with the most common DNA and genes. The authors' filters were not applied to this entry. The sample data list 50,000 to 65,000 distinct CDR3 sequences, and 15% to 20% of these were observed just once. The biggest ten clones account for around 9.9% of the sample.

The CDR3, from cysteine to phenylalanine, totals 18 residues. The only DNA kept is the CDR3, 54 bases in frame from the first base. CDR1 LGHNT and CDR2 FRNRAP were looked up in the germline V gene. Clipping removes 3 bases from V and 0 bases from J, with 12 as the unmatched junction base count. Many counts were recorded for this clonotype. This clone's antigen is unknown. Within one base of it there is no much larger clone, and no base qualities were kept. The sample taken for sequencing was a population of CD138-negative cells sorted from bone marrow. This specimen's cell subset or site label, interpreted: bone marrow mononuclear cells depleted of CD138+ plasma/myeloma cells by negative magnetic selection. The sequence was obtained from a donor over 35 with multiple myeloma. Recombination connected TRBV12-5 to TRBJ1-2, and TRBD1 matches 8 of the central bases. The nucleotides are TGTGCTAGTGGTTTTGTCTCGGACCCGGACAGGGCTAACTATGGCTACACCTTC. Its protein is CASGFVSDPDRANYGYTF. The CDR3, completed at both ends by the reference TRBV12-5 and TRBJ1-2 genes, gives the full variable domain DARVTQTPRHKVTEMGQEVTMRCQPILGHNTVFWYRQTMMQGLELLAYFRNRAPLDDSGMPKDRFSAEMPDATLATLKIQPSEPRDSAVYFCASGFVSDPDRANYGYTFGSGTRLTVV.